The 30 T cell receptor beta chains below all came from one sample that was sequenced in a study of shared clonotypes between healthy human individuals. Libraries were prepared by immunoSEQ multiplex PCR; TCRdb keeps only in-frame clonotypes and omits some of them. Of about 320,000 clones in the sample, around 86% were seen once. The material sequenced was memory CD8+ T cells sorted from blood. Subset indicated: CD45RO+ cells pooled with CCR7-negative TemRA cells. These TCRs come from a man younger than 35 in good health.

The CDR3 is CASSLVYRKSWSYNSPLHF. CDR3 nucleotides: TGCGCCAGCAGCTTGGTATACAGAAAAAGTTGGTCCTATAATTCACCCCTCCACTTT. The rearrangement uses TRBV5-1 and TRBJ1-6; D not resolved. This CDR3 has 19 amino acids. In germline, CDR1 is SGHRS, CDR2 YFSETQ. V lost 0 bases and J lost 1, with 17 bases in between. The full variable domain, its missing parts supplied by reference TRBV5-1 and TRBJ1-6, is KAGVTQTPRYLIKTRGQQVTLSCSPISGHRSVSWYQQTPGQGLQFLFEYFSETQRNKGNFPGRFSGRQFSNSRSEMNVSTLELGDSALYLCASSLVYRKSWSYNSPLHFGNGTRLTVT.

The CDR3 is CASSLGQRLAGEETQYF. For the CDR3, the DNA is TGTGCCAGCAGCTTAGGACAGCGACTAGCGGGAGAAGAGACCCAGTACTTC. This chain connects TRBV11-2 to TRBJ2-5; TRBD2 aligns across 12 bases. The V gene end was trimmed by 1 base and the J gene end by 3 bases; junction bases not matched to a gene: 6. Looked up from germline, CDR1 is SGHAT and CDR2 is FQNNGV. This CDR3 comprises 17 residues.

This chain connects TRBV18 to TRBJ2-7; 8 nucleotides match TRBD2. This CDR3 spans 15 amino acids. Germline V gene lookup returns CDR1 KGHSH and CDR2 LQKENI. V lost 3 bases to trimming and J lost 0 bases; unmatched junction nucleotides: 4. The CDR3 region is CASSPPAGDSYEQYF. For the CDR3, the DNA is TGTGCCAGCTCACCGCCAGCGGGAGACTCCTACGAGCAGTACTTC. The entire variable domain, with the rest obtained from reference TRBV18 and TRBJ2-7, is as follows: NAGVMQNPRHLVRRRGQEARLRCSPMKGHSHVYWYRQLPEEGLKFMVYLQKENIIDESGMPKERFSAEFPKEGPSILRIQQVVRGDSAAYFCASSPPAGDSYEQYFGPGTRLTVT.

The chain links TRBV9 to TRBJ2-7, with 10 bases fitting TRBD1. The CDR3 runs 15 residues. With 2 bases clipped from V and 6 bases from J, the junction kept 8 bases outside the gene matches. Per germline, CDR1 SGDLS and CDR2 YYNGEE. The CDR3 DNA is TGTGCCAGCAGCGTGGGGACAGGGGTTCAAAGCGAGCAGTACTTC. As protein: CASSVGTGVQSEQYF.

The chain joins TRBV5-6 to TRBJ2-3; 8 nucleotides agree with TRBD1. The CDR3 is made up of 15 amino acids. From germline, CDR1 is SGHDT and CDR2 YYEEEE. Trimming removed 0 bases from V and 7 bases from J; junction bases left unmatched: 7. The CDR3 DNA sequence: TGTGCCAGCAGCTTGGCCCGACAGGGGCCGAATACGCAGTATTTT. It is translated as CASSLARQGPNTQYF.

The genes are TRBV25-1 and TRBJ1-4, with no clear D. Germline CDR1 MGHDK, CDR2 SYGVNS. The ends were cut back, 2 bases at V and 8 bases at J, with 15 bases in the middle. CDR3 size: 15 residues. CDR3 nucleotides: TGTGCCAGCAGTGAAGTAAGGGCCGATGGGGAAAAACTGTTTTTT. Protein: CASSEVRADGEKLFF.

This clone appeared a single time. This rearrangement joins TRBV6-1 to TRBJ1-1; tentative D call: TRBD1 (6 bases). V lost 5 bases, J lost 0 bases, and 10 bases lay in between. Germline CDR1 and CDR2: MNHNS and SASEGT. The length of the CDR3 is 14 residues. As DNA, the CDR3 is TGTGCCAGCAGTATCGACAGGATGAACACTGAAGCTTTCTTT. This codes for CASSIDRMNTEAFF.

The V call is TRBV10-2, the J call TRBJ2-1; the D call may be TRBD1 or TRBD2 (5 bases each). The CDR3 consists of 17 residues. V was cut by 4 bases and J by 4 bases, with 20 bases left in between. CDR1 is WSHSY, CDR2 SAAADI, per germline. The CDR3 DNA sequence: TGCGCCAGCAGTGGGGGACCCCCAGCGGTCTTTTACAATGAGCAGTTCTTC. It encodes CASSGGPPAVFYNEQFF.

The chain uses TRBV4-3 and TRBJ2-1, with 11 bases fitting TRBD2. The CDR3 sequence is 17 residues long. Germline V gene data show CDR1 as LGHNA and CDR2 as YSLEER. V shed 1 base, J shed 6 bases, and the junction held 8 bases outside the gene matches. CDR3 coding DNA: TGCGCCAGCAGCCAAGTTTCAACTAGCGGGAGTGCCAATGAGCAGTTCTTC. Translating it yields CASSQVSTSGSANEQFF.

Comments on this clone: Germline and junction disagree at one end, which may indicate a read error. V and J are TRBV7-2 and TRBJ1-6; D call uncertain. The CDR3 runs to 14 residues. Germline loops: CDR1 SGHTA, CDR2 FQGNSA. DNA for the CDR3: TGTGCCAGCAGTTTAGATCTCTCATTTTCACCCCTCCACTTT. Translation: CASSLDLSFSPLHF.

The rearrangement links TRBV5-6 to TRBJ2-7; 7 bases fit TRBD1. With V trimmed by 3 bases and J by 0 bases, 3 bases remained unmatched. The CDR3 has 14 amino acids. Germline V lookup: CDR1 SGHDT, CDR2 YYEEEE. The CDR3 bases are TGTGCCAGCAGCTGGGGGACAGCCTCCTACGAGCAGTACTTC. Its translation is CASSWGTASYEQYF.

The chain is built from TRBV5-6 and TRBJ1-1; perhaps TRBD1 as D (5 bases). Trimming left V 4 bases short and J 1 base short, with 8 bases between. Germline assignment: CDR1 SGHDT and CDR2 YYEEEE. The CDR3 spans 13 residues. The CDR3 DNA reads TGTGCCAGCAGCGGGGACGGGAACACTGAAGCTTTCTTT. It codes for CASSGDGNTEAFF.

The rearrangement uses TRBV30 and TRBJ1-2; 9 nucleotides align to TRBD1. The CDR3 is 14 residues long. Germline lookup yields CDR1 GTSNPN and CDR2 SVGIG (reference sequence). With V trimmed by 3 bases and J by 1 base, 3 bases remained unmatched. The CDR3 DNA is TGTGCCTGGAGCGGGACAGGGATTAACTATGGCTACACCTTC. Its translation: CAWSGTGINYGYTF. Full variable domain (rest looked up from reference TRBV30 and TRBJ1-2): SQTIHQWPATLVQPVGSPLSLECTVEGTSNPNLYWYRQAAGRGLQLLFYSVGIGQISSEVPQNLSASRPQDRQFILSSKKLLLSDSGFYLCAWSGTGINYGYTFGSGTRLTVV.

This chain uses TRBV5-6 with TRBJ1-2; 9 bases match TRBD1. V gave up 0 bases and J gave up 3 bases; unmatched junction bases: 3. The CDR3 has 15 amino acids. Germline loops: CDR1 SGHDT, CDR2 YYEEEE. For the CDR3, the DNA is TGTGCCAGCAGCTTGGGGACAGGGGATTACTATGGCTACACCTTC. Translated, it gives CASSLGTGDYYGYTF.

DNA for the CDR3: TGTGCCAGCAGCTTAGGTCCGGGGTTAGGGGAGCTGTTTTTT. It codes for CASSLGPGLGELFF. The chain links TRBV11-2 to TRBJ2-2; a possible D gene is TRBD2 (5 bases). V shed 1 base and J shed 8 bases, with 11 bases lying between them. Looked up from germline, CDR1 is SGHAT and CDR2 is FQNNGV. The CDR3 extends over 14 amino acids.

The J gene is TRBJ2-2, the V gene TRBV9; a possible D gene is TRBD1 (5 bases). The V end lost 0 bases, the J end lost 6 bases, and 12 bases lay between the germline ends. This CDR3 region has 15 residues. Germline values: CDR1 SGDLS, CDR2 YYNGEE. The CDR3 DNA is TGTGCCAGCAGCGTAGCTGGGGCAATCCCCGGGGAGCTGTTTTTT. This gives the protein CASSVAGAIPGELFF.

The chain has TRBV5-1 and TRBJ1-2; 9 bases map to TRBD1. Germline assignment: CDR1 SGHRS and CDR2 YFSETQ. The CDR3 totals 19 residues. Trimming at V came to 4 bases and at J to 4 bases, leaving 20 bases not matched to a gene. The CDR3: CASSKGSPGQGIALYGYTF. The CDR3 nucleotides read TGCGCCAGCAGCAAGGGATCCCCGGGACAGGGAATTGCGCTCTATGGCTACACCTTC.

The CDR3 spells CASSQVSPGEQYF. The CDR3 bases are TGTGCCAGCAGCCAAGTCAGTCCGGGCGAGCAGTACTTC. The J gene is TRBJ2-7, the V gene TRBV14; D is uncertain. This CDR3 is built from 13 residues. Trimming pared 1 base from V and 6 bases from J, leaving 10 bases between. In germline, CDR1 is SGHDN, CDR2 FVKESK.

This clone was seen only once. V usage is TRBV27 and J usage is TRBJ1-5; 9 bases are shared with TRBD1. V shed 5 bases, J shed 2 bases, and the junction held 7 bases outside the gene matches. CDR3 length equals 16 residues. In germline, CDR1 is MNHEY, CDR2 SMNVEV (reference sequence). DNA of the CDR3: TGTGCCAGCAGTCCCTTCGACAGGGGGGGCAATCAGCCCCAGCATTTT. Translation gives CASSPFDRGGNQPQHF.

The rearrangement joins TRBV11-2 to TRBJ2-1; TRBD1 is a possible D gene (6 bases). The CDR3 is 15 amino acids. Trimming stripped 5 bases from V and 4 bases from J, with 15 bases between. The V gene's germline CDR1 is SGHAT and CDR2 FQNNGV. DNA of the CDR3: TGTGCCAGCAGCGAGGGCCTGAGGGGGTACAATGAGCAGTTCTTC. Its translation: CASSEGLRGYNEQFF.

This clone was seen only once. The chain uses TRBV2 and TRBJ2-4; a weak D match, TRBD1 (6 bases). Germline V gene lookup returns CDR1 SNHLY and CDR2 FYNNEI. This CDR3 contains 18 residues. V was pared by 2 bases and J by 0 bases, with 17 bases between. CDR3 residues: CASSEMGTRPLAKNIQYF. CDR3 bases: TGTGCCAGCAGTGAAATGGGGACAAGACCTCTAGCCAAAAACATTCAGTACTTC.

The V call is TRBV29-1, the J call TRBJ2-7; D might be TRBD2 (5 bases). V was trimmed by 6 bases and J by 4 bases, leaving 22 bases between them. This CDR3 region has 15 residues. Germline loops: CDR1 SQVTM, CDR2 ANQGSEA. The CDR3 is CSVRTGEQIPYEQYF. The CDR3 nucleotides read TGCAGCGTCCGAACCGGGGAACAGATTCCTTACGAGCAGTACTTC.

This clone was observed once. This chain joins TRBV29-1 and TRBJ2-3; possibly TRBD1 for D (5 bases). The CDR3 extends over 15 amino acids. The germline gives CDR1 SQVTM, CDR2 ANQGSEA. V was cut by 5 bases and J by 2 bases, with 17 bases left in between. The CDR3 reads CSVLTDPVTTDTQYF. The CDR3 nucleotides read TGCAGCGTTTTGACAGACCCCGTTACCACAGATACGCAGTATTTT.

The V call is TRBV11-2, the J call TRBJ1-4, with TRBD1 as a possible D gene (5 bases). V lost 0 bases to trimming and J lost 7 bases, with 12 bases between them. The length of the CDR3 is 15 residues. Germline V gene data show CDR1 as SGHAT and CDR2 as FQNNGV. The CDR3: CASSLEAGRGEKLFF. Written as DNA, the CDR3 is TGTGCCAGCAGCTTAGAGGCAGGGAGGGGTGAAAAACTGTTTTTT. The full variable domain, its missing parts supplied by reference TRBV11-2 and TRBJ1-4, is EAGVAQSPRYKIIEKRQSVAFWCNPISGHATLYWYQQILGQGPKLLIQFQNNGVVDDSQLPKDRFSAERLKGVDSTLKIQPAKLEDSAVYLCASSLEAGRGEKLFFGSGTQLSVL.

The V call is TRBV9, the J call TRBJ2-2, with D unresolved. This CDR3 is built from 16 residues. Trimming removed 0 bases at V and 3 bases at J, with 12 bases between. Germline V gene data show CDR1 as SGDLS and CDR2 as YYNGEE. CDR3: CASSVERGTYTGELFF. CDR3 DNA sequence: TGTGCCAGCAGCGTAGAACGCGGTACTTACACCGGGGAGCTGTTTTTT.

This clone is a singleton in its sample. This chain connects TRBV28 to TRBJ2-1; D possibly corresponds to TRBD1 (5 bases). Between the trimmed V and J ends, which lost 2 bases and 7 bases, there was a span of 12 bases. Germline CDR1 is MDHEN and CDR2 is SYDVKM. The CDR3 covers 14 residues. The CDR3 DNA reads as TGTGCCAGCAGTTTAACGGCAGGGTATAATGAGCAGTTCTTC. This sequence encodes CASSLTAGYNEQFF.

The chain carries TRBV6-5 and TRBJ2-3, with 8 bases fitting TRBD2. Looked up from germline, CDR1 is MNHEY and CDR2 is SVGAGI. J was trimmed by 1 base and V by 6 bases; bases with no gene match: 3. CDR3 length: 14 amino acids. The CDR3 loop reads CASRGAGGTDTQYF. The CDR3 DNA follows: TGTGCCAGCAGGGGAGCGGGAGGCACAGATACGCAGTATTTT.

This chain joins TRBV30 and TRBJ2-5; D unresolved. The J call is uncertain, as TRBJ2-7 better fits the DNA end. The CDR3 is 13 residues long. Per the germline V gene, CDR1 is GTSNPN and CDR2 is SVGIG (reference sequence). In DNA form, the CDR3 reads TGTGCCTGGAGTGTACAAGGGTCCTACGAGCAGTACTTC. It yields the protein CAWSVQGSYEQYF.

The CDR3 region is CASSFAGSTDTQYF. For the CDR3, the DNA is TGTGCCAGCAGTTTCGCAGGTAGCACAGATACGCAGTATTTT. The rearrangement uses TRBV28 and TRBJ2-3, with D unclear. The CDR3 length is 14 residues. CDR1 MDHEN and CDR2 SYDVKM come from the germline V gene. The germline V and J ends were trimmed by 3 bases and 0 bases, with 7 bases remaining between them.

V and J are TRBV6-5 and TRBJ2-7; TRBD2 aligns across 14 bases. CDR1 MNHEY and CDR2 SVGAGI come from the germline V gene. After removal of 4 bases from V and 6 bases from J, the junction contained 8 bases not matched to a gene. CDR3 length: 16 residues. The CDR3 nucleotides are TGTGCCAGCAGTTCACCGGGACTAGCGGGAGCTCGCGAGCAGTACTTC. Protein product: CASSSPGLAGAREQYF.